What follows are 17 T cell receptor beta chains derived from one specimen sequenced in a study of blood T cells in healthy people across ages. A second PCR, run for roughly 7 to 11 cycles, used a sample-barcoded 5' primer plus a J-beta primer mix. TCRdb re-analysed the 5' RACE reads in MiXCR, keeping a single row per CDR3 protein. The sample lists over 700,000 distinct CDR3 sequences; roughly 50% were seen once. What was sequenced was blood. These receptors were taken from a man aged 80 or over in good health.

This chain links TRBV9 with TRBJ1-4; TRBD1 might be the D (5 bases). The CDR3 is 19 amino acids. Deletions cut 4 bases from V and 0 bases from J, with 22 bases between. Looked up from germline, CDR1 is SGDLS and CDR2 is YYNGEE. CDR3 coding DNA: TGTGCCAGCAGCCCCCGGGGGGATGTTTATCGGGCAACTAATGAAAAACTGTTTTTT. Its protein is CASSPRGDVYRATNEKLFF.

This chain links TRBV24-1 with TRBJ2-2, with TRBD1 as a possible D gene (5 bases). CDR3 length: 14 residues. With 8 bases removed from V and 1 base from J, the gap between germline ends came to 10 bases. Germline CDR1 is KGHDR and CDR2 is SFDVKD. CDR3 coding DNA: TGTGCCACCACAAGCAGGGTGAACACCGGGGAGCTGTTTTTT. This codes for CATTSRVNTGELFF.

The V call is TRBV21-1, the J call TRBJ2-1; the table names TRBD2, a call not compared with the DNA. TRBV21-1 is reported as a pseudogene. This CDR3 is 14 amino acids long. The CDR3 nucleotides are TGTGCCAGCAGCAAAGCCCCTCGAGCCGATGAGCAGTTCTTC. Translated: CASSKAPRADEQFF.

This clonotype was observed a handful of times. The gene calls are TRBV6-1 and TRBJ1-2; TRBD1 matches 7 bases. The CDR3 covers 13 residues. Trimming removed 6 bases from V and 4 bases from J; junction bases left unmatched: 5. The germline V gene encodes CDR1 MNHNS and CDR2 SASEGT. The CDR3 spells CASRTGLIYGYTF. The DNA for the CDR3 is TGTGCCAGCAGGACAGGGTTAATCTATGGCTACACCTTC.

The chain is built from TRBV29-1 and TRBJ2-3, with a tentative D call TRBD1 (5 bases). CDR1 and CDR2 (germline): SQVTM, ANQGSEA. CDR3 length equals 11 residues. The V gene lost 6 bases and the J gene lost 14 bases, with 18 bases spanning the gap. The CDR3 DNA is TGCAGCGTAGCAGACAGTGTACGGGCGTATTTT. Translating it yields CSVADSVRAYF.

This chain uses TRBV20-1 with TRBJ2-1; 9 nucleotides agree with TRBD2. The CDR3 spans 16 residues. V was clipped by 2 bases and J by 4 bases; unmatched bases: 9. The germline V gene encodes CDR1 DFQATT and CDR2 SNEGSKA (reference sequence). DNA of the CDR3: TGCAGTGCTAGATCATTAGCGGGAGTAATGTACAATGAGCAGTTCTTC. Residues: CSARSLAGVMYNEQFF.

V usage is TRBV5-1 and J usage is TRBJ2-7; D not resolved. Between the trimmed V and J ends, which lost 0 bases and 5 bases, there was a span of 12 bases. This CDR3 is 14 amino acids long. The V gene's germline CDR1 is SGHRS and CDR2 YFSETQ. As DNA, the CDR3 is TGCGCCAGCAGCTTGGCCAGGCGGAGCGACGAGCAGTACTTC. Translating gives CASSLARRSDEQYF.

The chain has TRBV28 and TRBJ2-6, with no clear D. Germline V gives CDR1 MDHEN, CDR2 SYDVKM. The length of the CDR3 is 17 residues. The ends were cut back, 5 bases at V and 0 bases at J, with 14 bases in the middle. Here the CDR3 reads CASSQPLVDSGANVLTF. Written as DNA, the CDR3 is TGTGCCAGCAGTCAGCCCCTCGTGGACTCTGGGGCCAACGTCCTGACTTTC.

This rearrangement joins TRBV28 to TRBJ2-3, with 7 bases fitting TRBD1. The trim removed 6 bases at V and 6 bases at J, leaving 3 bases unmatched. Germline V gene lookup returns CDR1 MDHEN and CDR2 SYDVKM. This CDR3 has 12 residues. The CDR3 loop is CASREQGDTQYF. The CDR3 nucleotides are TGTGCCAGCAGGGAACAGGGGGATACGCAGTATTTT.

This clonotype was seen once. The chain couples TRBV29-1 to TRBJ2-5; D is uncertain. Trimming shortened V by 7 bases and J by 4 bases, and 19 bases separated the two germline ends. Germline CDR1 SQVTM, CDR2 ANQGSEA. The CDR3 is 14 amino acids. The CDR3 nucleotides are TGCAGCGCTCGATGGCCCCAGGTTGGAGAGACCCAGTACTTC. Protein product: CSARWPQVGETQYF.

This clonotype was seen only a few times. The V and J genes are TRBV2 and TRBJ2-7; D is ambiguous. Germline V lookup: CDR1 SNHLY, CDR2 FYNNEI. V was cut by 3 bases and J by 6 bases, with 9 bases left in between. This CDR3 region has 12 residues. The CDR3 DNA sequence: TGTGCCAGCAGTGAGGCGGTTTTCGAGCAGTACTTC. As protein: CASSEAVFEQYF.

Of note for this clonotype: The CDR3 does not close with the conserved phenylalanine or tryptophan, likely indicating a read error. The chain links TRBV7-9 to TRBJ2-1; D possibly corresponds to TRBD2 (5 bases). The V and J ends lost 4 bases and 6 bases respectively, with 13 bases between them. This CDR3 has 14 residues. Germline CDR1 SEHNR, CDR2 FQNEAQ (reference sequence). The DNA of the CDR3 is TGTGCCAGCAGCTCCGGACCCGAGGGCAATGAGCAGTTCTTA. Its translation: CASSSGPEGNEQFL.

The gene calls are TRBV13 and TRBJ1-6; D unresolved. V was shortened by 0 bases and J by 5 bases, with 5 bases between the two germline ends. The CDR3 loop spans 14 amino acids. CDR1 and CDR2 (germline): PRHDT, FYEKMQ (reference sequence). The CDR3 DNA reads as TGTGCCAGCAGCTTAGGCAGAGATAATTCACCCCTCCACTTT. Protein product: CASSLGRDNSPLHF. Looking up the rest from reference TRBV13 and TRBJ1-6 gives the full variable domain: AAGVIQSPRHLIKEKRETATLKCYPIPRHDTVYWYQQGPGQDPQFLISFYEKMQSDKGSIPDRFSAQQFSDYHSELNMSSLELGDSALYFCASSLGRDNSPLHFGNGTRLTVT.

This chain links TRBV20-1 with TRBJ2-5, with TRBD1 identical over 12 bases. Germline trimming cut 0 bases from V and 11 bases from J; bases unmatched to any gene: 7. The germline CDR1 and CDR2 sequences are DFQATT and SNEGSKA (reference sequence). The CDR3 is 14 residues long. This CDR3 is CSARDRDRGQVQYF. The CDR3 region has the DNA TGCAGTGCTAGAGATCGGGACAGGGGGCAGGTGCAGTACTTC.

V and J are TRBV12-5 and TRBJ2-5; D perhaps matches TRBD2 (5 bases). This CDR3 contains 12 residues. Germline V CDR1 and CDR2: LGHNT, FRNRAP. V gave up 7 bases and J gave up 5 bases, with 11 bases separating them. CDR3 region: CASAPGTETQYF. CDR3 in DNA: TGTGCTAGTGCCCCGGGAACGGAGACCCAGTACTTC.

CDR3 loop: CASSSETGVGANVLTF. CDR3 nucleotides: TGTGCCAGCAGCTCTGAAACAGGGGTAGGGGCCAACGTCCTGACTTTC. The chain is built from TRBV7-2 and TRBJ2-6, with 7 positions matching TRBD1. CDR3 length: 16 residues. Per the germline V gene, CDR1 is SGHTA and CDR2 is FQGNSA. Trimming took 4 bases from V and 4 from J; bases not matched to a gene: 7. Together with reference TRBV7-2 and TRBJ2-6, the CDR3 gives the full variable domain: GAGVSQSPSNKVTEKGKDVELRCDPISGHTALYWYRQSLGQGLEFLIYFQGNSAPDKSGLPSDRFSAERTGGSVSTLTIQRTQQEDSAVYLCASSSETGVGANVLTFGAGSRLTVL.

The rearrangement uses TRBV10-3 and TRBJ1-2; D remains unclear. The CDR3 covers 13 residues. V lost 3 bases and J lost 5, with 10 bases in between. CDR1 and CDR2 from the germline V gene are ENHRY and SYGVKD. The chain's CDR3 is CAISESGQYGYTF. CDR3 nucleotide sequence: TGTGCCATCAGTGAAAGTGGGCAGTATGGCTACACCTTC.